These T cell receptor beta chains were read from a single sample in a study of blood T cell repertoires in COVID-19. Only in-frame clones appear in the TCRdb table, and some are missing; sequencing was by immunoSEQ multiplex PCR. The sample consists of around 260,000 clones, 86% of them appearing once. The specimen was peripheral blood. The receptors here all came from a man younger than 35 with active or convalescent COVID-19. Both conserved end residues are part of each CDR3. The D gene is left open where the match is weak. Clone size is shown for a subset of rows, as once, few, many or a class of expanded clone.

D gene,clone size,V gene,J gene,CDR3 protein,CDR3 DNA
.,once,TRBV4-2,TRBJ1-6,CASSQNLGQNNSPLHF,TGTGCCAGCAGCCAAAACCTAGGACAGAATAATTCACCCCTCCACTTT
TRBD1,.,TRBV6-6,TRBJ2-2,CASSSGTAHPGELFF,TGTGCCAGCAGTTCTGGGACAGCCCATCCCGGGGAGCTGTTTTTT
.,.,TRBV5-5,TRBJ2-6,CASSWVGVSGANVLTF,TGTGCCAGCAGCTGGGTCGGGGTCTCTGGGGCCAACGTCCTGACTTTC
.,.,TRBV5-1,TRBJ1-4,CASSSTSQVEKLFF,TGCGCCAGCAGCTCAACCAGCCAGGTTGAAAAACTGTTTTTT
TRBD1,once,TRBV27,TRBJ2-7,CASSPTGGSYEQYF,TGTGCCAGCAGTCCGACAGGGGGATCCTACGAGCAGTACTTC
.,.,TRBV7-6,TRBJ1-2,CASSLVEGEGYTF,TGTGCCAGCAGCTTAGTTGAGGGTGAGGGCTACACCTTC
.,.,TRBV9,TRBJ2-3,CASSVESQGLDTQYF,TGTGCCAGCAGCGTAGAGTCGCAGGGTTTAGATACGCAGTATTTT
.,few,TRBV19,TRBJ1-2,CASSNAHSARYGYTF,TGTGCCAGTAGTAACGCCCATAGTGCCCGCTATGGCTACACCTTC
.,.,TRBV19,TRBJ1-1,CASSARDKAFF,TGTGCCAGTAGTGCTCGGGACAAAGCTTTCTTT
TRBD1,.,TRBV5-4,TRBJ2-5,CASSRTGTGQETQYF,TGTGCCAGCAGCAGGACCGGGACAGGGCAAGAGACCCAGTACTTC
TRBD1,.,TRBV5-1,TRBJ2-7,CASSFGPGTDEQYF,TGCGCCAGCAGCTTTGGGCCAGGGACAGACGAGCAGTACTTC
.,.,TRBV7-2,TRBJ2-3,CASSSLDGDTQYF,TGTGCCAGCAGCTCACTAGATGGTGATACGCAGTATTTT